This T cell receptor (gamma chain) was captured by sequencing in a study of Vδ1+ human thymocytes. Study-level results: Unlike peripheral blood Vdelta1+ controls, thymic delta-chain sequences included approximately 20% Vdelta2 and few Vdelta3. Highly polyclonal TRG and TRD repertoires with Gaussian CDR3 length distributions appeared in thymus.

Comments on this clone: Its target is unknown.

Extracted RNA was reverse transcribed into cDNA. CDR3 amplicons came from multiplex PCR with pooled V-gene forward and constant-region reverse primers. TCRdb used CATT to re-call clones from the multiplex PCR reads. Among 10,000 or so gamma-chain clones listed, approximately 40% were seen once. This CDR3 has 13 residues. V was pared by 2 bases and J by 4 bases, with 5 bases of the junction left unmatched. The germline gives CDR1 GITISATS, CDR2 ISYDGTV (reference sequence). Between roughly 98% and 99.6% of sorted thymocytes were Vdelta1+. Sequencing input: Vdelta1+ gamma-delta thymocytes from the thymus. Subset specified: FACS-sorted CD3+ TCRalphabeta- TCRVdelta1+ TCRVdelta2- thymocytes. This clonotype was sampled from a boy younger than two who had congenital heart surgery. This chain uses TRGV9 with TRGJ1 or TRGJ2. In DNA, the CDR3 is TGTGCCTTGTGGGAGGGTTCGTATTATAAGAAACTCTTT. It specifies CALWEGSYYKKLF.